This T cell receptor (beta chain) comes out of a study of blood T cell repertoires in COVID-19 (dated by TCRdb to about 2020). In the study overall: The collaborator samples originated in the United States, Italy and Spain and spanned the acute and convalescent phases of COVID-19. The material from the prospective study consisted of cDNA or gDNA derived from T cells, B-cell-depleted T cells, or PBMCs. The dataset comprised deeply sampled blood TCRbeta repertoires from subjects exposed to, actively infected with, or recovered from COVID-19. The repertoires were made available in a free public database intended to serve as a resource for research on the immune response to SARS-CoV-2. The samples were drawn from two sources: the first 160 participants of the ongoing ImmuneRACE study, and some 1,300 subjects contributed by 6 global collaborators. A de-identified subject ID, COVID-19 status, age in years and sex were almost always included in the sample metadata. HLA class I and class II types, where available, came from metadata supplied by the sample provider rather than from assay-based typing.

This clone was observed once. What antigen it recognizes has not been identified. Per-base quality was not reported, and no clone a single base away is much larger than it. CDR1 and CDR2 were assigned from the germline V gene as SNHLY and FYNNEI. Reading from cysteine to phenylalanine, the CDR3 counts 14 amino acids. Here the CDR3 DNA is all that survives: 42 bases in frame from base 1. At the junction V is shortened by 8 bases and J by 0 bases, with 11 bases in between. General findings and caveats noted by the study authors: Clinical and demographic metadata were provided uncurated, with the amount varying by source and participant.

TCRbeta CDR3 regions were amplified from genomic DNA using the immunoSEQ Assay, a bias-controlled multiplex PCR. The paper's processing steps were these. The number of nucleated cells in each sample was estimated by amplification of reference gene primers within the assay. To quantify the absolute abundance of each unique TCRbeta CDR3 rearrangement, sequence reads were collapsed and filtered. For each sample, productive Simpson clonality was calculated by taking the square root of Simpson's diversity index across productive rearrangements. As stored in TCRdb, this immuneACCESS dataset retains in-frame rearrangements with V and J assigned. A fraction of the clones does not appear; measured against another copy, unresolved V genes explain less than half of the discrepancy, and the remainder lacks a known reason. D and trimming come from the DNA, and the V and J calls and clone size come from that table. The sample profile shows tens of thousands of clones; almost 90% of them were found once. The top ten hold over 11% of the sample.

Collaborating institutions collected whole blood in K2EDTA tubes following their own protocols. Collaborator samples were shipped for TCRbeta analysis as frozen whole blood, isolated PBMCs, or DNA extracted from either sample type. The sequence links TRBV2 to TRBJ2-1; 6 matching bases give a weak D call of TRBD1. Material for sequencing was peripheral blood. The clonotype originates from a human donor in a cohort sampled during active COVID-19. CDR3 protein: CASERGYSYNEQFF. Read as DNA, the sequence is TGTGCCAGCGAAAGGGGGTACTCCTACAATGAGCAGTTCTTC.